These 32 T cell receptor beta chains were all obtained from the same sample, sequenced in a study of radiotherapy plus CTLA-4 blockade in lung cancer. Method: immunoSEQ multiplex PCR; TCRdb's copy keeps in-frame clones and lacks some. The data show about 110,000 clones, with approximately 80% seen just once and roughly 3.3% held by the top ten. The sequencing here drew on peripheral blood, taken from a patient treated with radiotherapy plus ipilimumab. The receptors were gathered from a human donor with non-small cell lung cancer that progressed on radiotherapy plus ipilimumab. Some clones in this sample may be carry-over from other donors' samples.

V is TRBV5-5 and J is TRBJ2-7; 9 bases match TRBD1. Germline assignment: CDR1 SGHKS and CDR2 YYEKEE (reference sequence). With 5 bases clipped from V and 3 bases from J, the junction kept 6 bases outside the gene matches. This CDR3 region has 14 residues. The CDR3, as DNA: TGTGCCAGCAGTCGGACAGGGGAATTCTACGAGCAGTACTTC. Translated: CASSRTGEFYEQYF.

CDR3: CASSKSNRGSGNEQFF. The CDR3 nucleotides are TGCGCCAGCAGCAAATCAAACAGGGGAAGTGGCAATGAGCAGTTCTTC. V usage is TRBV5-1 and J usage is TRBJ2-1; 7 bases map to TRBD1. The CDR3 is 16 residues long. CDR1 and CDR2 from the germline V gene are SGHRS and YFSETQ. With V trimmed by 4 bases and J by 6 bases, 13 bases remained unmatched.

This clone has only a few counts. The genes are TRBV12-5 and TRBJ2-1; 7 bases are a match to TRBD1. The germline V gene has CDR1 LGHNT and CDR2 FRNRAP. The CDR3 length is 14 residues. Trimming removed 5 bases from V and 8 bases from J; junction bases left unmatched: 9. The CDR3 coding sequence is TGTGCTAGTGGTCCGCGACAGGGCTGGGATGAGCAGTTCTTC. Amino acid sequence: CASGPRQGWDEQFF.

As regards this clone: In the same sample, other DNA sequences code for this CDR3. The chain uses TRBV18 and TRBJ2-7, with TRBD1 identical over 8 bases. CDR1 KGHSH and CDR2 LQKENI come from the germline V gene. Trimming cost V 3 bases and J 4 bases; bases outside gene matches: 2. The CDR3 spans 13 residues. CDR3 DNA sequence: TGTGCCAGCTCACCGAGACAGGGGTACGAGCAGTACTTC. Its translation: CASSPRQGYEQYF.

The gene calls are TRBV4-1 and TRBJ2-7, with a possible D match to TRBD1 (5 bases). This CDR3 comprises 12 residues. Germline CDR1 MGHRA, CDR2 YSYEKL. Trimming cost V 0 bases and J 6 bases, with 6 bases left between them. As DNA, the CDR3 is TGCGCCAGCAGCCAAGATAGGGGCGAGCAGTACTTC. It yields the protein CASSQDRGEQYF.

This chain uses TRBV7-2 with TRBJ2-1; D is perhaps TRBD1 or TRBD2 (5 bases each). The germline V gene encodes CDR1 SGHTA and CDR2 FQGNSA. This CDR3 is built from 16 residues. Deletions cut 1 base from V and 5 bases from J, with 15 bases between. CDR3 in amino acids: CASSLGDPQGHNEQFF. As DNA, the CDR3 is TGTGCCAGCAGCTTAGGGGACCCCCAGGGCCACAATGAGCAGTTCTTC.

The chain employs TRBV5-5 and TRBJ1-5, with unresolved D. Germline V CDR1 and CDR2: SGHKS, YYEKEE (reference sequence). V lost 5 bases to trimming and J lost 4 bases, with 10 bases between them. This CDR3 is 13 amino acids long. The CDR3 coding sequence is TGTGCCAGCAGGAGGACGGAGAATCAGCCCCAGCATTTT. Its translation: CASRRTENQPQHF. Supplemented by reference TRBV5-5 and TRBJ1-5, the full variable domain reads DAGVTQSPTHLIKTRGQQVTLRCSPISGHKSVSWYQQVLGQGPQFIFQYYEKEERGRGNFPDRFSARQFPNYSSELNVNALLLGDSALYLCASRRTENQPQHFGDGTRLSIL.

This chain connects TRBV5-4 to TRBJ1-3; no firm D call. CDR1 is SGHNT and CDR2 is YYREEE in the germline V gene (reference sequence). V was trimmed by 0 bases and J by 3 bases, leaving 1 base between them. The CDR3 spans 12 residues. The CDR3 sequence: CASSLDGNTIYF. CDR3 nucleotide sequence: TGTGCCAGCAGCTTGGATGGAAACACCATATATTTT.

The rearrangement joins TRBV4-1 to TRBJ1-1; D unresolved. Germline lookup yields CDR1 MGHRA and CDR2 YSYEKL. V was shortened by 0 bases and J by 0 bases, with 8 bases between the two germline ends. This CDR3 is 15 amino acids long. CDR3 nucleotides: TGCGCCAGCAGCCAAGATCCAGCAGTGAACACTGAAGCTTTCTTT. This sequence encodes CASSQDPAVNTEAFF.

V gene TRBV21-1 combines with J gene TRBJ2-1. TRBV21-1 is classified as a pseudogene. The CDR3 covers 18 residues. CDR3 nucleotides: TGTGCCAGCAGCAAAGAAGGTGGGGATCTGAGCTCCTACAATGAGCAGTTCTTC. This sequence encodes CASSKEGGDLSSYNEQFF.

In DNA form, the CDR3 reads TGTGCCAGCAGTTTACTGGGGGCATCCTACGAGCAGTACTTC. Encoded protein: CASSLLGASYEQYF. The chain is built from TRBV27 and TRBJ2-7; D possibly corresponds to TRBD1 (6 bases). Trimming removed 2 bases from V and 1 base from J, with 9 bases in between. From germline, CDR1 is MNHEY and CDR2 SMNVEV (reference sequence). The CDR3 covers 14 residues.

The gene calls are TRBV7-9 and TRBJ2-7, with 10 bases fitting TRBD1. J lost 6 bases, V lost 5 bases, and 10 bases had no gene match. Per germline, CDR1 SEHNR and CDR2 FQNEAQ (reference sequence). The CDR3 covers 15 residues. CDR3 DNA sequence: TGTGCCAGCAGCCTGCACGGGGACAGGGGATTCGAGCAGTACTTC. Encoded protein: CASSLHGDRGFEQYF.

In regard to this clone: The CDR3 does not end in the conserved phenylalanine or tryptophan, so this is likely a read error. This chain uses TRBV7-8 with TRBJ1-2; D unclear. The V and J ends lost 2 bases and 7 bases respectively, with 14 bases between them. The germline V gene has CDR1 SGHVS and CDR2 FQNEAQ. The CDR3 totals 14 residues. The CDR3, as DNA: TGTGCCAGCAGCTTAAGCCCCCAAACTGCTGGCTACACCCTC. Translating gives CASSLSPQTAGYTL.

The chain links TRBV7-8 to TRBJ2-6, with D uncertain. The germline V gene has CDR1 SGHVS and CDR2 FQNEAQ. This CDR3 spans 16 amino acids. Deletions cut 2 bases from V and 4 bases from J, with 12 bases between. CDR3 region: CASSLLTTMGANVLTF. In DNA, the CDR3 is TGTGCCAGCAGCTTATTGACGACGATGGGGGCCAACGTCCTGACTTTC. The entire variable domain, with the rest obtained from reference TRBV7-8 and TRBJ2-6, is as follows: GAGVSQSPRYKVAKRGQDVALRCDPISGHVSLFWYQQALGQGPEFLTYFQNEAQLDKSGLPSDRFFAERPEGSVSTLKIQRTQQEDSAVYLCASSLLTTMGANVLTFGAGSRLTVL.

The rearrangement uses TRBV6-1 and TRBJ1-2, with 8 bases matching TRBD1. V gave up 6 bases and J gave up 2 bases; unmatched junction bases: 5. The CDR3 length is 14 residues. Germline CDR1 and CDR2: MNHNS and SASEGT. The chain's CDR3 is CASRSDRGNYGYTF. In DNA form, the CDR3 reads TGTGCCAGCAGATCCGACAGGGGCAACTATGGCTACACCTTC.

The chain joins TRBV7-2 to TRBJ2-1; a weak D match, TRBD1 (5 bases). Per germline, CDR1 SGHTA and CDR2 FQGNSA. V was shortened by 4 bases and J by 4 bases, with 11 bases between the two germline ends. The CDR3 is 14 residues long. The CDR3, as DNA: TGTGCCAGCAGCTCCTATGGGGCTTACAATGAGCAGTTCTTC. This gives the protein CASSSYGAYNEQFF.

This CDR3 reads CASSQGTSGGYNEQFF. CDR3 DNA: TGTGCCAGCAGCCAAGGGACTAGCGGGGGGTACAATGAGCAGTTCTTC. The chain combines TRBV4-2 with TRBJ2-1; TRBD2 matches 14 bases. CDR3 length: 16 residues. CDR1 is LGHNA and CDR2 is YNFKEQ in the germline V gene. Trimming cost V 1 base and J 4 bases; bases outside gene matches: 0.

This chain connects TRBV9 to TRBJ2-3; no firm D call. Germline V gene lookup returns CDR1 SGDLS and CDR2 YYNGEE. This CDR3 comprises 14 residues. V lost 5 bases to trimming and J lost 0 bases, with 10 bases between them. CDR3 coding DNA: TGTGCCAGCAGTGATACTACTAGCACAGATACGCAGTATTTT. Encoded protein: CASSDTTSTDTQYF.

The chain recombines TRBV27 with TRBJ2-1; D call uncertain. CDR3 length equals 14 residues. Trimming took 3 bases from V and 0 from J, leaving 6 bases between them. Germline loops: CDR1 MNHEY, CDR2 SMNVEV (reference sequence). The CDR3 reads CASSFLSSYNEQFF. CDR3 DNA: TGTGCCAGCAGTTTCTTAAGCTCCTACAATGAGCAGTTCTTC.

J is TRBJ2-5 and V is TRBV7-9; D gene uncertain. Trimming stripped 0 bases from V and 2 bases from J, with 16 bases between. CDR3 size: 17 residues. Germline-derived CDR1 and CDR2 are SEHNR and FQNEAQ (reference sequence). The CDR3 sequence is CASSLAFESTYQETQYF. The CDR3 bases are TGTGCCAGCAGCTTAGCGTTTGAATCCACATATCAAGAGACCCAGTACTTC.

In its sample, this clone was seen once. The V gene is TRBV10-3, the J gene TRBJ2-3, with a possible D match to TRBD1 (6 bases). The CDR3 has 16 residues. CDR1 is ENHRY, CDR2 SYGVKD, per germline. The V and J ends lost 2 bases and 6 bases respectively, with 18 bases between them. The CDR3 here is CAISEPGADSWDTQYF. As DNA, the CDR3 is TGTGCCATCAGTGAGCCCGGGGCGGACAGTTGGGATACGCAGTATTTT.

The chain has TRBV5-1 and TRBJ2-3; 7 positions agree with TRBD2. The germline V gene encodes CDR1 SGHRS and CDR2 YFSETQ. V shed 5 bases, J shed 5 bases, and the junction held 14 bases outside the gene matches. The CDR3 sequence is 16 residues long. CDR3 in amino acids: CASRREAGSFIDTQYF. CDR3 in DNA: TGCGCCAGCAGGAGAGAAGCGGGGTCTTTCATAGATACGCAGTATTTT. Full variable domain (remainder filled in from reference TRBV5-1 and TRBJ2-3): KAGVTQTPRYLIKTRGQQVTLSCSPISGHRSVSWYQQTPGQGLQFLFEYFSETQRNKGNFPGRFSGRQFSNSRSEMNVSTLELGDSALYLCASRREAGSFIDTQYFGPGTRLTVL.

The J gene is TRBJ2-1, the V gene TRBV2; D is unclear. V lost 7 bases to trimming and J lost 2 bases, with 12 bases between them. The CDR3 extends over 14 amino acids. Germline V CDR1 and CDR2: SNHLY, FYNNEI. CDR3 bases: TGTGCCAGCACATCGTGGCGAACCTACAATGAGCAGTTCTTC. It codes for CASTSWRTYNEQFF.

As concerns this clone: Distinct nucleotide sequences in the sample also encode this CDR3. V is TRBV5-1 and J is TRBJ2-3; 12 positions agree with TRBD2. This CDR3 has 15 residues. Trimming at V came to 0 bases and at J to 5 bases, leaving 1 base not matched to a gene. The germline V gene encodes CDR1 SGHRS and CDR2 YFSETQ. CDR3 nucleotides: TGCGCCAGCAGCTTGGGACTAGCGGGGGAAGATACGCAGTATTTT. It encodes CASSLGLAGEDTQYF.

This chain connects TRBV10-3 to TRBJ2-5; 7 nucleotides line up with TRBD1. Trimming at V came to 10 bases and at J to 7 bases, leaving 18 bases not matched to a gene. CDR3 length equals 15 residues. The germline gives CDR1 ENHRY, CDR2 SYGVKD. CDR3 bases: TGTGCCACCGAGGACAGGCCCCGTCACGATGGGACCCAGTACTTC. Protein product: CATEDRPRHDGTQYF.

This clone was seen only a few times. The rearrangement links TRBV7-2 to TRBJ1-1, with D hard to call. Germline CDR1 is SGHTA and CDR2 is FQGNSA. The CDR3 has 13 residues. Trimming removed 2 bases at V and 4 bases at J, with 8 bases between. The CDR3 reads CASSLTIVTEAFF. CDR3 nucleotide sequence: TGTGCCAGCAGCTTAACCATCGTCACTGAAGCTTTCTTT.

This clone showed up just a few times. Other DNA sequences in the same sample also yield this CDR3. V and J are TRBV6-1 and TRBJ2-3; 12 nucleotides match TRBD2. With V trimmed by 3 bases and J by 4 bases, 2 bases remained unmatched. The CDR3 is 15 amino acids. CDR1 is MNHNS, CDR2 SASEGT, per germline. The CDR3: CASSELAGGPDTQYF. The CDR3 nucleotides are TGTGCCAGCAGTGAGCTAGCGGGGGGGCCAGATACGCAGTATTTT.

The chain is built from TRBV19 and TRBJ2-5; D possibly corresponds to TRBD1 (5 bases). The CDR3 covers 13 residues. Germline V CDR1 and CDR2: LNHDA, SQIVND (reference sequence). Deletions cut 6 bases from V and 5 bases from J, with 13 bases between. CDR3 loop: CASRDIRLETQYF. The CDR3 region has the DNA TGTGCCAGTAGGGACATCAGGTTGGAGACCCAGTACTTC.

This clone has more than one count but fewer than ten. This chain links TRBV13 with TRBJ2-3, with D unclear. Germline CDR1 is PRHDT and CDR2 is FYEKMQ (reference sequence). Trimming pared 8 bases from V and 4 bases from J, leaving 10 bases between. CDR3 size: 12 residues. CDR3 loop: CASQASADTQYF. CDR3 in DNA: TGTGCCAGCCAAGCTTCAGCAGATACGCAGTATTTT.

This chain connects TRBV12-5 to TRBJ1-1; tentatively, D is TRBD1 (6 bases). Germline-derived CDR1 and CDR2 are LGHNT and FRNRAP. Trimming left V 2 bases short and J 4 bases short, with 14 bases between. The CDR3 runs 15 residues. CDR3 bases: TGTGCTAGTGGTTTGCCACAGGGATACCTCACTGAAGCTTTCTTT. Its protein is CASGLPQGYLTEAFF.

The chain recombines TRBV9 with TRBJ1-4; D may be TRBD1 (6 bases). The V gene's germline CDR1 is SGDLS and CDR2 YYNGEE. The V end lost 4 bases, the J end lost 5 bases, and 15 bases lay between the germline ends. The CDR3 consists of 15 residues. The CDR3 protein is CASSPYREPNEKLFF. As DNA, the CDR3 is TGTGCCAGCAGCCCTTACAGGGAACCGAATGAAAAACTGTTTTTT.

In DNA, the CDR3 is TGTGCCAGCACTCGGCGCAGGGGCTACGAGCAGTACTTC. It encodes CASTRRRGYEQYF. The rearrangement links TRBV27 to TRBJ2-7, with a weak D call TRBD1 (6 bases). This CDR3 has 13 residues. Germline CDR1 and CDR2: MNHEY and SMNVEV (reference sequence). V dropped 7 bases and J dropped 3 bases, with 13 bases sitting between them.